The rows below give T cell receptor beta chains drawn from one sample of a study of blood T cell repertoires in COVID-19. The assay was immunoSEQ multiplex PCR, and TCRdb's table has in-frame clones only and misses some. Of about 120,000 clones in the sample, 84% are singletons; the top ten hold over 7.5%. What was sequenced was peripheral blood. Receptors originate from a woman between 40 and 55 years old with acute or convalescent COVID-19. Each CDR3 is given with its conserved first and last residue. D genes are given only for firm matches. The listing skips clone size in some rows; elsewhere it reads once, few, many or a size class.

j_call: TRBJ2-2; v_call: TRBV2; d_call: .; clone_size: .; cdr3_aa: CASSATGANTGELFF; cdr3_nt: TGTGCCAGCAGTGCGACAGGCGCGAACACCGGGGAGCTGTTTTTT
j_call: TRBJ1-2; v_call: TRBV3-1/TRBV3-2; d_call: TRBD1; clone_size: .; cdr3_aa: CASSQTGQKNYGYTF; cdr3_nt: TGTGCCAGCAGCCAAACGGGACAGAAAAACTATGGCTACACCTTC
j_call: TRBJ2-2; v_call: TRBV4-1; d_call: .; clone_size: .; cdr3_aa: CASSQLGIPGELFF; cdr3_nt: TGCGCCAGCAGCCAGCTCGGGATCCCCGGGGAGCTGTTTTTT
j_call: TRBJ2-7; v_call: TRBV6-2/TRBV6-3; d_call: .; clone_size: .; cdr3_aa: CASSPGFYEQYF; cdr3_nt: TGTGCCAGCAGTCCAGGATTCTACGAGCAGTACTTC
j_call: TRBJ1-4; v_call: TRBV4-3; d_call: .; clone_size: .; cdr3_aa: CASSRVSQGWTNEKLFF; cdr3_nt: TGCGCCAGCAGCCGAGTATCCCAGGGATGGACTAATGAAAAACTGTTTTTT
j_call: TRBJ1-4; v_call: TRBV6-5; d_call: .; clone_size: .; cdr3_aa: CASSYGAATNEKLFF; cdr3_nt: TGTGCCAGCAGTTATGGAGCAGCAACTAATGAAAAACTGTTTTTT
j_call: TRBJ2-1; v_call: TRBV5-1; d_call: .; clone_size: .; cdr3_aa: CASSVTTTQVEQFF; cdr3_nt: TGCGCCAGCAGCGTGACGACGACACAAGTTGAGCAGTTCTTC
j_call: TRBJ1-6; v_call: TRBV12-3/TRBV12-4; d_call: .; clone_size: .; cdr3_aa: CASSLGLNSPLHF; cdr3_nt: TGTGCCAGCAGCCTGGGACTTAATTCACCCCTCCACTTT
j_call: TRBJ2-7; v_call: TRBV6-2/TRBV6-3; d_call: TRBD1; clone_size: .; cdr3_aa: CASSLQGAIVNYEQYF; cdr3_nt: TGTGCCAGCAGCCTCCAGGGGGCGATCGTCAACTACGAGCAGTACTTC
j_call: TRBJ2-2; v_call: TRBV9; d_call: TRBD2; clone_size: .; cdr3_aa: CASSSSGADTGELFF; cdr3_nt: TGTGCCAGCAGCTCTAGCGGGGCGGACACCGGGGAGCTGTTTTTT
j_call: TRBJ2-7; v_call: TRBV5-6; d_call: TRBD1; clone_size: .; cdr3_aa: CASSRGQPYEQYF; cdr3_nt: TGTGCCAGCAGCCGGGGACAGCCCTACGAGCAGTACTTC
j_call: TRBJ1-6; v_call: TRBV30; d_call: .; clone_size: .; cdr3_aa: CACHSQVSPLHF; cdr3_nt: TGTGCCTGCCACTCCCAGGTCTCACCCCTCCACTTT
j_call: TRBJ2-7; v_call: TRBV7-2; d_call: .; clone_size: .; cdr3_aa: CASSFGRRDPREQYF; cdr3_nt: TGTGCCAGCAGCTTCGGGCGACGGGATCCTCGAGAGCAGTACTTC
j_call: TRBJ1-2; v_call: TRBV27; d_call: TRBD1; clone_size: few; cdr3_aa: CASSLGQGTAGGYTF; cdr3_nt: TGTGCCAGCAGTTTAGGACAGGGGACTGCGGGTGGCTACACCTTC
j_call: TRBJ1-2; v_call: TRBV29-1; d_call: TRBD1; clone_size: .; cdr3_aa: CSAGQGNYGYTF; cdr3_nt: TGCAGCGCAGGACAGGGGAACTATGGCTACACCTTC
j_call: TRBJ1-5; v_call: TRBV24-1; d_call: .; clone_size: .; cdr3_aa: CATGLVPLDRRNQPQHF; cdr3_nt: TGTGCCACCGGTCTTGTCCCCCTCGACAGGCGGAATCAGCCCCAGCATTTT
j_call: TRBJ1-1; v_call: TRBV5-6; d_call: TRBD1; clone_size: few; cdr3_aa: CASSTVQGEAFF; cdr3_nt: TGTGCCAGCAGCACCGTACAGGGGGAAGCTTTCTTT
j_call: TRBJ1-6; v_call: TRBV5-6; d_call: TRBD1; clone_size: medium-sized; cdr3_aa: CASSTGGYNSPLHF; cdr3_nt: TGTGCCAGCAGCACAGGGGGCTATAATTCACCCCTCCACTTT
j_call: TRBJ2-4; v_call: TRBV6-5; d_call: TRBD1; clone_size: .; cdr3_aa: CATRRTGEDIQYF; cdr3_nt: TGTGCCACCAGACGGACAGGGGAGGACATTCAGTACTTC
j_call: TRBJ2-1; v_call: TRBV9; d_call: TRBD2; clone_size: .; cdr3_aa: CASSVAIAGGYNEQFF; cdr3_nt: TGTGCCAGCAGCGTAGCGATAGCGGGGGGCTACAATGAGCAGTTCTTC
j_call: TRBJ2-2; v_call: TRBV11-1; d_call: TRBD1; clone_size: .; cdr3_aa: CASNDRGYTGELFF; cdr3_nt: TGTGCCAGCAACGACAGGGGGTACACCGGGGAGCTGTTTTTT
j_call: TRBJ1-1; v_call: TRBV18; d_call: TRBD1; clone_size: .; cdr3_aa: CASSQTGGSSPGEGEAFF; cdr3_nt: TGTGCCAGCTCACAAACAGGGGGCTCCTCCCCAGGGGAGGGTGAAGCTTTCTTT
j_call: TRBJ1-1; v_call: TRBV5-5; d_call: .; clone_size: .; cdr3_aa: CASSLVSNTEAFF; cdr3_nt: TGTGCCAGCAGCTTGGTGTCAAACACTGAAGCTTTCTTT
j_call: TRBJ2-7; v_call: TRBV2; d_call: TRBD1; clone_size: .; cdr3_aa: CASRVSGQGAPGNEQYF; cdr3_nt: TGTGCCAGCAGGGTTTCGGGACAGGGGGCTCCGGGAAACGAGCAGTACTTC
j_call: TRBJ2-3; v_call: TRBV3-1/TRBV3-2; d_call: TRBD2; clone_size: .; cdr3_aa: CASSQDQRLAPDTQYF; cdr3_nt: TGTGCCAGCAGCCAAGATCAAAGACTAGCCCCAGATACGCAGTATTTT
j_call: TRBJ1-2; v_call: TRBV28; d_call: .; clone_size: .; cdr3_aa: CGTSANYGYTF; cdr3_nt: TGTGGAACCTCGGCTAACTATGGCTACACCTTC
j_call: TRBJ1-1; v_call: TRBV18; d_call: .; clone_size: .; cdr3_aa: CASSDRNQNTEAFF; cdr3_nt: TGTGCCAGCTCCGACAGGAATCAGAACACTGAAGCTTTCTTT
j_call: TRBJ2-3; v_call: TRBV19; d_call: .; clone_size: .; cdr3_aa: CASRLSSSTDTQYF; cdr3_nt: TGTGCCAGTAGGTTATCCAGTAGCACAGATACGCAGTATTTT
j_call: TRBJ2-6; v_call: TRBV11-2; d_call: .; clone_size: .; cdr3_aa: CASSPSLGAGANVLTF; cdr3_nt: TGTGCCAGCAGCCCGAGCCTAGGGGCTGGGGCCAACGTCCTGACTTTC
j_call: TRBJ2-3; v_call: TRBV5-4; d_call: .; clone_size: .; cdr3_aa: CASSPGLRTDTQYF; cdr3_nt: TGTGCCAGCAGCCCCGGACTCCGCACAGATACGCAGTATTTT
j_call: TRBJ2-2; v_call: TRBV5-1; d_call: TRBD2; clone_size: .; cdr3_aa: CASSQRSSVAGGTNTGELFF; cdr3_nt: TGCGCCAGCAGCCAACGCTCTTCAGTAGCGGGGGGCACGAACACCGGGGAGCTGTTTTTT
j_call: TRBJ2-6; v_call: TRBV19; d_call: .; clone_size: .; cdr3_aa: CATQQGTLSGANVLTF; cdr3_nt: TGTGCCACCCAGCAGGGGACCCTCTCTGGGGCCAACGTCCTGACTTTC
j_call: TRBJ2-2; v_call: TRBV6-5; d_call: .; clone_size: .; cdr3_aa: CASTGGSNTGELFF; cdr3_nt: TGTGCCAGCACGGGGGGCTCTAACACCGGGGAGCTGTTTTTT
j_call: TRBJ1-1; v_call: TRBV6-5; d_call: .; clone_size: .; cdr3_aa: CASSYLFGQGNTEAFF; cdr3_nt: TGTGCCAGCAGTTACCTCTTCGGGCAGGGGAACACTGAAGCTTTCTTT
j_call: TRBJ2-5; v_call: TRBV3-1/TRBV3-2; d_call: .; clone_size: .; cdr3_aa: CASSQGITRGRQETQYF; cdr3_nt: TGTGCCAGCAGCCAAGGAATCACCAGGGGACGCCAAGAGACCCAGTACTTC
j_call: TRBJ1-4; v_call: TRBV30; d_call: .; clone_size: .; cdr3_aa: CAWSVLPRNEKLFF; cdr3_nt: TGTGCCTGGAGTGTACTCCCGCGGAATGAAAAACTGTTTTTT
j_call: TRBJ1-5; v_call: TRBV5-1; d_call: .; clone_size: .; cdr3_aa: CASSWGGNQPQHF; cdr3_nt: TGCGCCAGCAGCTGGGGGGGAAACCAGCCCCAGCATTTT
j_call: TRBJ1-1; v_call: TRBV3-1/TRBV3-2; d_call: .; clone_size: .; cdr3_aa: CASSRRPQGDTEAFF; cdr3_nt: TGTGCCAGCAGCCGTCGTCCCCAAGGGGACACTGAAGCTTTCTTT
j_call: TRBJ1-2; v_call: TRBV6-5; d_call: TRBD1; clone_size: .; cdr3_aa: CASTPTPDRAWGYTF; cdr3_nt: TGTGCCAGCACCCCCACGCCCGACAGGGCCTGGGGCTACACCTTC
j_call: TRBJ1-2; v_call: TRBV6-5; d_call: TRBD1; clone_size: .; cdr3_aa: CASSSTYRGPNYGYTF; cdr3_nt: TGTGCCAGCAGTTCTACCTACAGGGGGCCTAACTATGGCTACACCTTC
j_call: TRBJ1-1; v_call: TRBV6-6; d_call: .; clone_size: .; cdr3_aa: CASRTLDSRNTEAFF; cdr3_nt: TGTGCCAGCAGGACTCTGGACAGCAGGAACACTGAAGCTTTCTTT
j_call: TRBJ1-5; v_call: TRBV4-3; d_call: .; clone_size: .; cdr3_aa: CASSQDEGQPQHF; cdr3_nt: TGCGCCAGCAGCCAAGACGAGGGACAGCCCCAGCATTTT
j_call: TRBJ2-3; v_call: TRBV19; d_call: TRBD2; clone_size: .; cdr3_aa: CATSVGGLAGGVGDTQYF; cdr3_nt: TGTGCCACCAGTGTGGGAGGGCTAGCGGGGGGCGTAGGAGATACGCAGTATTTT
j_call: TRBJ1-2; v_call: TRBV15; d_call: .; clone_size: .; cdr3_aa: CATSREGGGYTF; cdr3_nt: TGTGCCACCAGCAGAGAGGGGGGTGGCTACACCTTC
j_call: TRBJ1-1; v_call: TRBV10-1; d_call: .; clone_size: few; cdr3_aa: CASSTGGRGATFF; cdr3_nt: TGCGCCAGCAGTACGGGGGGACGCGGGGCAACTTTCTTT
j_call: TRBJ1-6; v_call: TRBV28; d_call: .; clone_size: .; cdr3_aa: CASRAISPLHF; cdr3_nt: TGTGCCAGCAGAGCGATTTCACCCCTCCACTTT
j_call: TRBJ2-3; v_call: TRBV9; d_call: .; clone_size: few; cdr3_aa: CASSVQGADTQYF; cdr3_nt: TGTGCCAGCAGCGTACAGGGTGCGGACACGCAGTATTTT
j_call: TRBJ1-3; v_call: TRBV9; d_call: .; clone_size: .; cdr3_aa: CASSVALTGQENTIYF; cdr3_nt: TGTGCCAGCAGCGTAGCTCTTACGGGACAAGAGAACACCATATATTTT
j_call: TRBJ1-3; v_call: TRBV12-3/TRBV12-4; d_call: TRBD1; clone_size: few; cdr3_aa: CASRGTVGNTIYF; cdr3_nt: TGTGCCAGCAGGGGGACAGTCGGAAACACCATATATTTT
j_call: TRBJ1-4; v_call: TRBV25-1; d_call: .; clone_size: few; cdr3_aa: CASSSSAVNEKLFF; cdr3_nt: TGTGCCAGCAGTTCGAGCGCCGTTAATGAAAAACTGTTTTTT
j_call: TRBJ2-1; v_call: TRBV19; d_call: TRBD2; clone_size: .; cdr3_aa: CASSISSGGTYNEQFF; cdr3_nt: TGTGCCAGTAGTATCTCTAGCGGGGGGACCTACAATGAGCAGTTCTTC
j_call: TRBJ2-3; v_call: TRBV21-1; d_call: .; clone_size: .; cdr3_aa: CASSTLSGGAGYF; cdr3_nt: TGTGCCAGCAGCACGCTTAGCGGGGGGGCGGGGTATTTT
j_call: TRBJ1-2; v_call: TRBV7-2; d_call: TRBD1; clone_size: .; cdr3_aa: CASSFLGQNYGYTF; cdr3_nt: TGTGCCAGCAGCTTCCTGGGACAGAACTATGGCTACACCTTC
j_call: TRBJ1-2; v_call: TRBV5-6; d_call: TRBD1; clone_size: .; cdr3_aa: CASSLRTSQGAHGYTF; cdr3_nt: TGTGCCAGCAGCTTGCGCACGTCCCAGGGGGCGCATGGCTACACCTTC
j_call: TRBJ2-6; v_call: TRBV5-1; d_call: .; clone_size: .; cdr3_aa: CASSYYAGSGANVLTF; cdr3_nt: TGCGCCAGCAGCTACTATGCAGGGTCTGGGGCCAACGTCCTGACTTTC
j_call: TRBJ1-3; v_call: TRBV18; d_call: TRBD1; clone_size: .; cdr3_aa: CASSLNIQGDTIYF; cdr3_nt: TGTGCCAGCTCACTCAACATACAGGGGGACACCATATATTTT
j_call: TRBJ2-2; v_call: TRBV5-1; d_call: .; clone_size: .; cdr3_aa: CASRSGGRDGELFF; cdr3_nt: TGCGCCAGCAGATCCGGGGGACGGGACGGGGAGCTGTTTTTT
j_call: TRBJ1-3; v_call: TRBV9; d_call: .; clone_size: .; cdr3_aa: CASSVEPEGTQGNTIYF; cdr3_nt: TGTGCCAGCAGCGTAGAACCTGAGGGGACTCAGGGAAACACCATATATTTT
j_call: TRBJ2-1; v_call: TRBV29-1; d_call: .; clone_size: .; cdr3_aa: CSVAGGARNEQFF; cdr3_nt: TGCAGCGTTGCGGGGGGCGCCCGCAATGAGCAGTTCTTC